Sequencing of this TCR beta chain was carried out in a study of blood T cell repertoires in COVID-19. About the research overall: PBMCs, B-cell-depleted T cells, or T cells were the source of the cDNA or gDNA that made up the material.

Per the authors' pipeline: Reference gene primer amplification gave estimated nucleated cell counts. The method was immunoSEQ multiplex PCR; TCRdb's version includes in-frame clones alone and lacks a portion of them. That table supplies the V and J calls and clone size; D and trimming were determined from the DNA. Among approximately 210,000 clones listed, roughly 87% were seen once. The germline gives CDR1 MDHEN, CDR2 SYDVKM. The CDR3 sequence is 19 residues long. V shed 7 bases and J shed 3 bases, with 28 bases lying between them. This chain joins TRBV28 and TRBJ1-3; a weak D match, TRBD1 (5 bases). The sample taken for sequencing was peripheral blood. The clonotype originates from a middle-aged man with active or convalescent COVID-19. CDR3 coding DNA: TGTGCCAGCATGTCTTTTGGTCAGGGTGCCTCGAAAGGTGGAAACACCATATATTTT. Amino acids: CASMSFGQGASKGGNTIYF. Complete variable domain (other parts from reference TRBV28 and TRBJ1-3): DVKVTQSSRYLVKRTGEKVFLECVQDMDHENMFWYRQDPGLGLRLIYFSYDVKMKEKGDIPEGYSVSREKKERFSLILESASTNQTSMYLCASMSFGQGASKGGNTIYFGEGSWLTVV.